This T cell receptor beta chain was identified in a study of shared clonotypes between healthy human individuals. Turning to the study itself: The donors, two women and a few men, were aged 18 to 49. General study results and limits: Relative to clonotypes present in all four donors, those not shared had lower generation probabilities.

The split of CD4+ cells yielded CD45RA+ naive and CD45RA-negative memory subsets. Measured with immunoSEQ multiplex PCR; TCRdb has only the in-frame clones, and not every one. This sample carries 2 million to 3 million clones, around nine tenths of them seen once, and the ten largest clones take roughly 0.13%. As for this clone: Antigen unknown.

CDR3 length: 13 residues. The V gene is TRBV21-1, the J gene TRBJ2-1; the table names TRBD1, a call not compared with the DNA. TRBV21-1 is an annotated pseudogene. The receptor comes from a man aged 18 to 35 in good health. The specimen sequenced was naive CD4+ T cells sorted from blood. The subset was: CD45RA+ positively selected. This chain's CDR3 is CASSTHSDSEQFF. In nucleotides, the CDR3 is TGTGCCAGCAGCACCCACTCGGACAGTGAGCAGTTCTTC.